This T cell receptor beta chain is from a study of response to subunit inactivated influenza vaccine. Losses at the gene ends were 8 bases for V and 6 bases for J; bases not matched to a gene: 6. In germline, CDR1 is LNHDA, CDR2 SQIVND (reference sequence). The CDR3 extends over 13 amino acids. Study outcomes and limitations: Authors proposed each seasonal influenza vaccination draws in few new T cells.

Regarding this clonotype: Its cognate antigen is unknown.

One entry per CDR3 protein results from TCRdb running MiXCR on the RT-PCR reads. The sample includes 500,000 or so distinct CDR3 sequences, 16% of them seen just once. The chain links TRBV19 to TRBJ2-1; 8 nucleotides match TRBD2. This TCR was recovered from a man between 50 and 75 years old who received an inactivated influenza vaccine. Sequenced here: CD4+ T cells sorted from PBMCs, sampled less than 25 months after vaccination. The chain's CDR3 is CASLTSGGNEQFF. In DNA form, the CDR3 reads TGTGCCAGTTTGACCAGCGGGGGCAATGAGCAGTTCTTC.